This is a list of T cell receptor beta chains from one sample in a study of control samples from healthy donors and cancer patients. Assay: immunoSEQ multiplex PCR; the TCRdb copy retains only in-frame clones and omits some. This repertoire includes around 190,000 clones. Source material: blood. The receptors were gathered from a woman in her twenties or thirties in good health. Each CDR3 is given with its conserved first and last residue. Each record gives: J gene, V gene, D gene, CDR3 protein, CDR3 DNA. The D gene is left open where the match is weak.

TRBJ1-3 | TRBV10-1 | NA | CARLEGGSGNTIYF | TGCGCCCGCCTGGAGGGCGGTAGCGGAAACACCATATATTTT
TRBJ2-1 | TRBV12-3/TRBV12-4 | NA | CASSLSGVGEQFF | TGTGCCAGCAGTTTATCGGGGGTCGGTGAGCAGTTCTTC
TRBJ2-7 | TRBV18 | NA | CASSPISYEQYF | TGTGCCAGCTCACCTATCTCCTACGAGCAGTACTTC
TRBJ1-1 | TRBV12-3/TRBV12-4 | NA | CASSPGQTEAFF | TGTGCCAGCAGCCCAGGACAGACTGAAGCTTTCTTT
TRBJ1-2 | TRBV12-3/TRBV12-4 | NA | CASSFDENYGYTF | TGTGCCAGCAGTTTCGATGAGAACTATGGCTACACCTTC
TRBJ1-6 | TRBV19 | NA | CASSIPTRPNSPLHF | TGTGCCAGTAGTATCCCGACCCGACCTAATTCACCCCTCCACTTT
TRBJ1-2 | TRBV27 | TRBD1 | CASSPWTGEGYGYTF | TGTGCCAGCAGCCCTTGGACAGGGGAGGGATATGGCTACACCTTC
TRBJ2-1 | TRBV24-1 | TRBD1 | CATSDPSTGVNEQFF | TGTGCCACCAGTGATCCGAGTACAGGGGTGAATGAGCAGTTCTTC
TRBJ1-4 | TRBV5-5 | TRBD1 | CASARGTQGATNEKLFF | TGTGCCAGCGCTCGGGGTACTCAGGGGGCAACTAATGAAAAACTGTTTTTT
TRBJ1-3 | TRBV28 | NA | CASSLAREDRNTIYF | TGTGCCAGCAGTTTGGCCCGAGAGGATAGAAACACCATATATTTT
TRBJ1-6 | TRBV7-9 | TRBD1 | CASSWSGTGAGYSPLHF | TGTGCCAGCAGCTGGAGCGGGACAGGGGCCGGGTATTCACCCCTCCACTTT
TRBJ2-1 | TRBV7-9 | TRBD2 | CASSSPTSGGVSEQFF | TGTGCCAGCAGCTCCCCGACTAGCGGGGGGGTAAGTGAGCAGTTCTTC
TRBJ1-2 | TRBV6-5 | NA | CASITSGYGYTF | TGTGCCAGCATTACGTCGGGCTATGGCTACACCTTC
TRBJ2-3 | TRBV4-3 | TRBD1 | CASSQDLQGRTDTQYF | TGCGCCAGCAGCCAAGATCTACAGGGGCGCACAGATACGCAGTATTTT
TRBJ1-3 | TRBV7-2 | TRBD1 | CASSPTPGGQVSGNTIYF | TGTGCCAGCAGCCCTACGCCGGGGGGACAGGTCTCTGGAAACACCATATATTTT
TRBJ2-3 | TRBV5-1 | TRBD1 | CASSMDRGHTDTQYF | TGCGCCAGCAGCATGGACAGGGGGCACACAGATACGCAGTATTTT
TRBJ1-1 | TRBV6-2/TRBV6-3 | NA | CASSPRTGTLPMNTEAFF | TGTGCCAGCAGCCCACGAACCGGGACCCTCCCTATGAACACTGAAGCTTTCTTT
TRBJ1-5 | TRBV19 | NA | CASSLRGLEQPQHF | TGTGCCAGTAGTTTAAGGGGCCTGGAACAGCCCCAGCATTTT
TRBJ2-7 | TRBV11-2 | TRBD1 | CASSVGGTGYEQYF | TGTGCCAGCAGCGTAGGAGGGACAGGCTACGAGCAGTACTTC
TRBJ2-1 | TRBV3-1/TRBV3-2 | NA | CASSRSGLPPFF | TGTGCCAGCAGCCGTTCCGGCCTCCCGCCGTTCTTC
TRBJ1-5 | TRBV6-5 | TRBD1 | CASSLGQNQPQHF | TGTGCCAGCAGCTTGGGACAGAATCAGCCCCAGCATTTT
TRBJ2-1 | TRBV7-9 | NA | CASSLGVTEQFF | TGTGCCAGCAGCTTAGGGGTAACTGAGCAGTTCTTC
TRBJ1-2 | TRBV2 | NA | CASSDVRRDYGYTF | TGTGCCAGCAGTGATGTACGCAGGGACTATGGCTACACCTTC
TRBJ1-5 | TRBV28 | TRBD1 | CASSLYSSGGWGQPQHF | TGTGCCAGCAGTTTATACTCCTCAGGGGGTTGGGGTCAGCCCCAGCATTTT
TRBJ1-4 | TRBV7-9 | TRBD1 | CATGRGQGEKLFF | TGTGCCACAGGGAGGGGGCAAGGTGAAAAACTGTTTTTT
TRBJ2-7 | TRBV18 | NA | CASSPRGTASYEQYF | TGTGCCAGCTCACCACGCGGGACAGCTTCCTACGAGCAGTACTTC
TRBJ2-1 | TRBV12-3/TRBV12-4 | NA | CASSGYNEQFF | TGTGCCAGCAGCGGATACAATGAGCAGTTCTTC
TRBJ2-5 | TRBV2 | TRBD2 | CASIQELAGGGETQYF | TGTGCCAGCATCCAGGAGCTAGCGGGGGGTGGAGAGACCCAGTACTTC
TRBJ1-1 | TRBV28 | NA | CASSPVGGATEAFF | TGTGCCAGCAGTCCAGTGGGGGGGGCCACTGAAGCTTTCTTT
TRBJ2-7 | TRBV6-5 | TRBD1 | CATRDRGPYEQYF | TGTGCCACCAGGGACAGGGGACCCTACGAGCAGTACTTC